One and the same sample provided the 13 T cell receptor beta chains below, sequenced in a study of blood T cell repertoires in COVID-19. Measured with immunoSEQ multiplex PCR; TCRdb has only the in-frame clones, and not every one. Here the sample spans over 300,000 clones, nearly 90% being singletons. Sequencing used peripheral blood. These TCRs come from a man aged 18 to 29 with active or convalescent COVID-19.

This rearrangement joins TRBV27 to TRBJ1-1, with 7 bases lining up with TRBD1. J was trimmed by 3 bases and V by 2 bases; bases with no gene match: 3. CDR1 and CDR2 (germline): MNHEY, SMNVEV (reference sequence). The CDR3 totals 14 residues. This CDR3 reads CASSLQGGYTEAFF. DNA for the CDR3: TGTGCCAGCAGTTTACAGGGGGGATACACTGAAGCTTTCTTT.

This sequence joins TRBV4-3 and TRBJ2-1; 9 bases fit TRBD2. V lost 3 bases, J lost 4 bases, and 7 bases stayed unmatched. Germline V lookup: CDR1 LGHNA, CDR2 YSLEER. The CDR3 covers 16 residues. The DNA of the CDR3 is TGCGCCAGCAGCCAGGCTGGCGGGGGGGGGTACAATGAGCAGTTCTTC. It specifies CASSQAGGGGYNEQFF.

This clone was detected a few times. For the CDR3, the DNA is TGTGCCAGCAGCCCAGCGGGGGGCGCCTACAATGAGCAGTTCTTC. The encoded protein is CASSPAGGAYNEQFF. This chain joins TRBV6-5 and TRBJ2-1; 9 positions match TRBD2. CDR1 MNHEY and CDR2 SVGAGI come from the germline V gene. CDR3 size: 15 residues. The V gene end was trimmed by 6 bases and the J gene end by 2 bases; junction bases not matched to a gene: 5.

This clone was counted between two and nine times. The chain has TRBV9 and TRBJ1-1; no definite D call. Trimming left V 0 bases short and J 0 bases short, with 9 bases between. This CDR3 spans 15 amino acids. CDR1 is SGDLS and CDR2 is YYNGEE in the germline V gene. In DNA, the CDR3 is TGTGCCAGCAGCGTAGGAACGGTAATGAACACTGAAGCTTTCTTT. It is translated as CASSVGTVMNTEAFF.

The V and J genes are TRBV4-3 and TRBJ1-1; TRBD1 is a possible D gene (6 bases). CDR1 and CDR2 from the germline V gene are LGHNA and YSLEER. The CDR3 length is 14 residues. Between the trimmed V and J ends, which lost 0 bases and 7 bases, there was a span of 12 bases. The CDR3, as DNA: TGCGCCAGCAGCCAAGAAGGGTTACAGGGTGAAGCTTTCTTT. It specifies CASSQEGLQGEAFF.

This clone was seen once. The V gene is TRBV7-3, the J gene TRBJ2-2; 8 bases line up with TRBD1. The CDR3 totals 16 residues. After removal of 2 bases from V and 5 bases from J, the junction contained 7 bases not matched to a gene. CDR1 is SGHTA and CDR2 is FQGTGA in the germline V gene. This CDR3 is CASSLGARGQTGELFF. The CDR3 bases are TGTGCCAGCAGCTTAGGGGCCAGGGGGCAAACCGGGGAGCTGTTTTTT.

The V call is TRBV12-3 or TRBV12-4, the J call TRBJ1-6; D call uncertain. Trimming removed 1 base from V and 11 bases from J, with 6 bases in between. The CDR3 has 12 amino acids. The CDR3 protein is CASSLETAPLHF. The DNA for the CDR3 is TGTGCCAGCAGTTTAGAAACGGCACCCCTCCACTTT.

This chain's CDR3 is CASSQEDGRASNYGYTF. CDR3 nucleotide sequence: TGCGCCAGCAGCCAAGAAGATGGCAGGGCCTCTAACTATGGCTACACCTTC. The chain recombines TRBV4-3 with TRBJ1-2; D is possibly TRBD1 (5 bases). V lost 0 bases and J lost 0, with 14 bases in between. Germline V gene lookup returns CDR1 LGHNA and CDR2 YSLEER. The CDR3 runs to 17 residues.

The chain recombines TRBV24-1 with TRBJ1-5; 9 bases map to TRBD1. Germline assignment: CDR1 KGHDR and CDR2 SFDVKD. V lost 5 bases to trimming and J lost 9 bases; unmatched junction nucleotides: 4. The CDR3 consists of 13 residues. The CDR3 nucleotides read TGTGCCACCAGTGGACAGGGGGGATTGCCCCAGCATTTT. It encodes CATSGQGGLPQHF.

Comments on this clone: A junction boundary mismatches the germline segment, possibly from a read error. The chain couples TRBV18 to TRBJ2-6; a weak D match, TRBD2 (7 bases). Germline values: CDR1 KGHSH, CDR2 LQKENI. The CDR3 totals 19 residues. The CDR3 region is CASSPPQGLLSSGANVLTF. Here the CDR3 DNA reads TGTGCCAGCTCACCCCCACAGGGACTACTAAGCTCTGGGGCCAACGTGCTGACTTTC.

The CDR3 loop is CASSLRQYNEKLFF. The CDR3 region has the DNA TGTGCCAGCAGCTTAAGACAGTATAATGAAAAACTGTTTTTT. This chain joins TRBV7-2 and TRBJ1-4; D is possibly TRBD1 (5 bases). V was trimmed by 2 bases and J by 4 bases, leaving 8 bases between them. The CDR3 covers 14 residues. Looked up from germline, CDR1 is SGHTA and CDR2 is FQGNSA.

The CDR3 sequence is CASSQVAGGPVGEQFF. The CDR3 DNA sequence: TGCGCCAGCAGCCAAGTAGCGGGAGGGCCAGTGGGTGAGCAGTTCTTC. V and J are TRBV4-3 and TRBJ2-1; the match to TRBD2 covers 11 bases. The CDR3 spans 16 residues. V dropped 1 base and J dropped 9; count of bases not matched to a gene: 8. CDR1 and CDR2 from the germline V gene are LGHNA and YSLEER.

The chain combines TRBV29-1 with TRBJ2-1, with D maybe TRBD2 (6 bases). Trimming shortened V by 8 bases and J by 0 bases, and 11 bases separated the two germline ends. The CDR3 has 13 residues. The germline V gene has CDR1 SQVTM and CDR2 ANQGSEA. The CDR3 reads CSIRAGSYNEQFF. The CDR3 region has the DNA TGCAGCATTCGAGCGGGCTCCTACAATGAGCAGTTCTTC.